This T cell receptor (beta chain) was sequenced in a study of Ad26.COV2.S vaccination and SARS-CoV-2 variants (dated by TCRdb to about 2021). With regard to the full study: Donors in the vaccine arm were drawn from COV1001, a phase I-IIa trial of Ad26.COV2.S in healthy adults that was multicentre, randomized, double-blind and placebo-controlled. Ad26.COV2.S was given intramuscularly at 5x10^10 or 1x10^11 viral particles, as a single shot or as two shots 56 days apart. TCRbeta repertoire sequencing was used to assess the specificity and breadth of SARS-CoV-2-reactive T cell receptors after Ad26.COV2.S vaccination. The TCR-sequenced set comprised around 30 samples: around 20 Ad26.COV2.S vaccine recipients, 5 placebo recipients and 8 SARS-CoV-2 convalescent individuals. Trial participants were randomized into five groups of five: low-dose or high-dose Ad26.COV2.S given once or twice, or placebo on both occasions. Blinding of investigators to trial group allocation was maintained during experiments and outcome assessment.

To note about this clone: The antigen it binds to is not known. Per-nucleotide qualities are absent, and no much larger clonotype sits a single base away.

TCRbeta CDR3 regions were sequenced with the immunoSEQ Assay. After extraction, genomic DNA underwent amplification by bias-controlled multiplex PCR, followed by high-throughput sequencing. The original methods were these. Collapsing and filtering of sequences were performed to quantify the absolute abundance of each unique TCRbeta CDR3 region. T cell fraction was estimated by normalizing TCRbeta template counts to usable DNA, with usable DNA measured through amplification of reference genes found in all nucleated cells. Repertoire TCRs were annotated as SARS-CoV-2-specific when V gene, CDR3 amino acid sequence and J gene were exactly matched to a known reactive TCR set. MIRA supplied the reference SARS-CoV-2 TCR set, which was filtered for enrichment in COVID-19-positive ImmuneCODE repertoires so that public or cross-reactive TCRs were removed. Drawing on the MIRA antigens, annotated TCRs were analysed further at the level of specific ORF or position within ORF. Breadth was defined as annotated unique rearrangements over total unique productive rearrangements; depth was the summed frequency of those rearrangements. Group comparisons of TCR breadth used two-sided Wilcoxon rank-sum tests. TCRdb took over this immuneACCESS table, retaining in-frame rearrangements with V and J assigned. Such tables are incomplete; in checked studies, under half of the missing clones stem from an unresolved V gene, and the remainder is unexplained. V, J and clone size reflect that table, while D and trimming were determined from the DNA. This sample comprises over 450,000 clones, nearly 90% of them detected only once. The leading ten clones occupy approximately 1.7% of the sample.

In the paper's terms, the treatment or condition label means: around 19 received Ad26.COV2.S at low or high dose, single or two shots; 5 received placebo; per-sample allocation not given. Repertoires of vaccine and placebo recipients were sequenced from samples taken on day 63 after the first injection. Cohort 1b enrolled some 25 adults aged 18-55 years at a single site in Boston, USA, between 29 July and 7 August 2020. Ad26.COV2.S was a replication-incompetent adenovirus type 26 vector that expressed a prefusion-stabilized SARS-CoV-2 spike protein derived from the original Wuhan strain. Study-wide conclusions, independent of this receptor: The study was not powered for comparison of responses between vaccine doses or regimens. The authors noted that the TCR breadth and depth analyses may have underestimated total T cell responses. Compared with placebo recipients, Ad26.COV2.S recipients showed higher spike-specific TCR breadth (P = 0.0014). Substantial breadth of spike-specific CD8+ and CD4+ T cell responses was reported after vaccination. Non-spike TCR breadth was comparable between vaccine and placebo recipients, consistent with the vaccine containing only spike.

As encoded in the germline V gene, CDR1 is KGHSH while CDR2 is LQKENI. The CDR3 numbers 18 residues from cysteine through phenylalanine. Only the CDR3 DNA is retained, 54 bases long and in frame from the first base. Relative to germline, V is missing 6 bases and J is missing 1 base, with 12 bases of the junction outside any gene match. The sequence links TRBV18 to TRBJ1-3; 10 central bases correspond to TRBD1. This TCR was sampled from a person aged 18-60 years who received the Ad26.COV2.S COVID-19 vaccine or a placebo. The starting material was peripheral blood, obtained in a trial of Ad26.COV2.S vaccine versus placebo. The DNA reads as follows: TGTGCCAGCTCGCCGTTTCCGGGACAGGGGACTTCTGGAAACACCATATATTTT. Its coded protein is CASSPFPGQGTSGNTIYF.